This T cell receptor beta chain was observed in a study of blood T cell repertoires in COVID-19. The overall study: PBMCs, B-cell-depleted T cells, or T cells were the source of the cDNA or gDNA that made up the material.

Germline V gene data show CDR1 as LNHDA and CDR2 as SQIVND (reference sequence). This CDR3 spans 12 amino acids. Trimming removed 5 bases from V and 5 bases from J, with 9 bases in between. Participants had their cohort set by participant-reported clinical history. Either two negative PCRs, clearance, or symptom resolution qualified Cohort 3 donors as recovered. Per the authors' pipeline: The authors estimated nucleated cell counts from reference gene primer amplification. This table comes from immunoSEQ multiplex PCR, and its TCRdb copy is limited to in-frame clones, with some not included. The V and J calls and the clone size are those of that table, but D and trimming were determined from the DNA. The sample consists of around 300,000 clones, about 89% of them appearing once. A few counts support this clone.

The chain uses TRBV19 and TRBJ2-5; no firm D call. The source is a woman between 18 and 30 years old who had recovered from COVID-19. Sequencing used PBMCs or T cells enriched from blood (not recorded which). CDR3 in DNA: TGTGCCAGTAGTTCCCACCGGGAGACCCAGTACTTC. As protein: CASSSHRETQYF.